This TCR beta chain was sequenced during a study of blood T cell repertoires in COVID-19. Study-wide background: Donors in the United States, Italy and Spain gave samples during acute or convalescent COVID-19.

Germline CDR1 is WSHSY and CDR2 is SAAADI. The CDR3 has 14 amino acids. Trimming left V 8 bases short and J 3 bases short, with 17 bases between. In the source study's methods: Reference gene primers were amplified, and this amplification served to estimate nucleated cell counts. Sequenced by immunoSEQ multiplex PCR; TCRdb stores in-frame clones only, minus some. V, J and clone size were drawn from that table, and D and trimming were deduced from the DNA. The table shows 250,000 to 350,000 clones, with around four fifths occurring only once. This clonotype was sampled from a woman aged 45-60 years with active or convalescent COVID-19. Input material: peripheral blood. The chain links TRBV10-2 to TRBJ2-7, with a tentative D call TRBD2 (6 bases). CDR3 in DNA: TGCGCCAGCGGTAGGGGAGGCGACCGCTACGAGCAGTACTTC. It encodes CASGRGGDRYEQYF.